Following are 9 T cell receptor beta chains from one sample sequenced in a study of CD8+ T cells in alopecia areata. RNA, once extracted, was reverse transcribed into cDNA for use as the sequencing template. Profiled with immunoSEQ multiplex PCR; TCRdb holds only in-frame clones, not every one. The sample yields roughly 120,000 clones, around 61% seen once. Sequenced: CD4+ T cells sorted from blood. These receptors were collected from a human donor in good health.

V usage is TRBV9 and J usage is TRBJ2-1; the D gene is possibly TRBD2 (5 bases). The CDR3 covers 16 residues. Deletions cut 0 bases from V and 4 bases from J, with 14 bases between. Germline lookup yields CDR1 SGDLS and CDR2 YYNGEE. DNA for the CDR3: TGTGCCAGCAGCGTAGCTACGGGGATGGAATACAATGAGCAGTTCTTC. It codes for CASSVATGMEYNEQFF. Full variable domain (missing parts from reference TRBV9 and TRBJ2-1): DSGVTQTPKHLITATGQRVTLRCSPRSGDLSVYWYQQSLDQGLQFLIQYYNGEERAKGNILERFSAQQFPDLHSELNLSSLELGDSALYFCASSVATGMEYNEQFFGPGTRLTVL.

V gene TRBV5-1 combines with J gene TRBJ1-4; 9 bases are a match to TRBD1. The CDR3 runs to 16 residues. V shed 1 base and J 7 bases; nucleotides not matched to a gene: 8. Germline V gives CDR1 SGHRS, CDR2 YFSETQ. The DNA for the CDR3 is TGCGCCAGCAGCTTGCGACCCGGGACAGGGAGTGAAAAACTGTTTTTT. This encodes CASSLRPGTGSEKLFF.

This chain links TRBV2 with TRBJ2-5; 11 bases agree with TRBD2. The CDR3 runs 18 residues. Trimming cost V 2 bases and J 0 bases; bases outside gene matches: 8. Germline values: CDR1 SNHLY, CDR2 FYNNEI. CDR3 coding DNA: TGTGCCAGCAGTGAAAAGGGAGGGACTAGCGGTCACCAAGAGACCCAGTACTTC. It codes for CASSEKGGTSGHQETQYF.

This chain joins TRBV30 and TRBJ2-5; 7 bases are shared with TRBD1. V shed 5 bases and J 5 bases; nucleotides not matched to a gene: 5. Germline CDR1 reads GTSNPN; CDR2 reads SVGIG (reference sequence). The CDR3 has 12 residues. This chain's CDR3 is CAWDRDRETQYF. CDR3 bases: TGTGCCTGGGACAGGGACCGGGAGACCCAGTACTTC.

The V call is TRBV5-1, the J call TRBJ2-4, with no clear D. The germline V and J ends were trimmed by 1 base and 0 bases, with 11 bases remaining between them. CDR3 length equals 16 residues. Per the germline V gene, CDR1 is SGHRS and CDR2 is YFSETQ. CDR3 nucleotides: TGCGCCAGCAGCTTGACGGCCACTCTAGCCAAAAACATTCAGTACTTC. Amino acid sequence: CASSLTATLAKNIQYF.

This sequence joins TRBV9 and TRBJ1-3; 7 positions agree with TRBD1. With V trimmed by 2 bases and J by 1 base, 6 bases remained unmatched. The CDR3 contains 16 residues. Germline CDR1 reads SGDLS; CDR2 reads YYNGEE. DNA of the CDR3: TGTGCCAGCAGCGTTAGGGGGGACAGTTCTGGAAACACCATATATTTT. Residues: CASSVRGDSSGNTIYF.

The CDR3 DNA follows: TGTGCCAGCAGTTTGGAAGGGAACAATCAGCCCCAGCATTTT. It translates to CASSLEGNNQPQHF. V is TRBV27 and J is TRBJ1-5; D is unclear. V dropped 3 bases and J dropped 3 bases, with 9 bases sitting between them. Germline CDR1 and CDR2: MNHEY and SMNVEV (reference sequence). The CDR3 runs 14 residues.

This clone was recorded only once. The chain has TRBV15 and TRBJ2-3, with D maybe TRBD2 (6 bases). Germline V gives CDR1 LNHNV, CDR2 YYDKDF (reference sequence). Trimming shortened V by 0 bases and J by 6 bases, and 16 bases separated the two germline ends. The CDR3 covers 16 residues. CDR3 protein: CATSRDNLGGLDTQYF. The CDR3 DNA follows: TGTGCCACCAGCAGAGATAATCTAGGAGGGTTGGATACGCAGTATTTT. The full variable domain, completed using reference TRBV15 and TRBJ2-3, is DAMVIQNPRYQVTQFGKPVTLSCSQTLNHNVMYWYQQKSSQAPKLLFHYYDKDFNNEADTPDNFQSRRPNTSFCFLDIRSPGLGDTAMYLCATSRDNLGGLDTQYFGPGTRLTVL.

The CDR3 coding sequence is TGTGCCAGCAGCTCGGGGGACAGATTGAACACTGAAGCTTTCTTT. The encoded protein is CASSSGDRLNTEAFF. The rearrangement links TRBV5-6 to TRBJ1-1, with 7 bases aligning to TRBD1. CDR3 size: 15 residues. CDR1 is SGHDT, CDR2 YYEEEE, per germline. The trim removed 3 bases at V and 0 bases at J, leaving 5 bases unmatched.